This entry concerns a single TCR beta chain. The data were taken from a study of T-cell memory formation after mild COVID-19. TCRdb recomputed calls from the 5' RACE reads with MiXCR, one row per CDR3 protein. This sample carries about 57,000 distinct CDR3 sequences, over 9% of them seen once, and the ten largest clones take more than 20%. Sequences were obtained from PBMCs or a T cell subset sorted from them (not recorded which). The TCR sequence derives from a man aged 18 to 30 who had mild COVID-19 (a few samples of this study predate the infection). Cell type and time point are not known.

CDR3: CASSLNTGQETQYF. The CDR3 DNA sequence: TGCGCCAGCAGCTTAAACACCGGCCAAGAGACCCAGTACTTC. V and J are TRBV5-1 and TRBJ2-5; no definite D call. The V gene's germline CDR1 is SGHRS and CDR2 YFSETQ. This CDR3 is 14 amino acids long. V shed 2 bases and J shed 1 base, with 9 bases lying between them.